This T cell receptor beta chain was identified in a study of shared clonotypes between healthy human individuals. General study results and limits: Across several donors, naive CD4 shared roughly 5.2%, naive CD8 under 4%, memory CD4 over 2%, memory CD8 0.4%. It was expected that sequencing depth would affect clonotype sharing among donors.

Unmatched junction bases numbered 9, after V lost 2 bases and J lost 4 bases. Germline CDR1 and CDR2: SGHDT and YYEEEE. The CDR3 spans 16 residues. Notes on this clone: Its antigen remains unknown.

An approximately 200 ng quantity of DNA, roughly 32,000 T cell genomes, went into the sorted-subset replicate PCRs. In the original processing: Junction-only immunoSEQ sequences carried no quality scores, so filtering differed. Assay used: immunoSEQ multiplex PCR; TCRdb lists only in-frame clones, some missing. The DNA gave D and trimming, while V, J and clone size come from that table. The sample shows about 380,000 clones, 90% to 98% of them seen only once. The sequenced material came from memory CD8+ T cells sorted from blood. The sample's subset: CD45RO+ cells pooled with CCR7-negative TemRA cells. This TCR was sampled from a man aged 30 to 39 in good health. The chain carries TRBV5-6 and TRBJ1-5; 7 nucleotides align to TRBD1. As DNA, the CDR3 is TGTGCCAGCAGCTTAAACCGACAGGGCCATAATCAGCCCCAGCATTTT. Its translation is CASSLNRQGHNQPQHF.